Following are 5 T cell receptor beta chains from one sample sequenced in a study of early T cells in non-severe SARS-CoV-2 infection. TCRdb reprocessed the 5' RACE reads with MiXCR, giving one entry per CDR3 protein. This table has tens of thousands of distinct CDR3 sequences, approximately 4% appearing once. The sample taken for sequencing was whole blood. The receptors shown here come from an adult who was a healthcare worker with PCR-confirmed SARS-CoV-2 infection or an uninfected control (not recorded which).

Turning to this clonotype: A much larger clonotype is one base distant, so this may be a read error. In this CDR3 the conserved last residue, phenylalanine or tryptophan, is missing, so a read error is likely. Because the CDR3's place on the DNA is in doubt, the DNA is left out and the CDR3 is given as listed by TCRdb. V is TRBV21-1 and J is TRBJ1-4; the DNA was not compared with TRBD1, the D call given in the table. TRBV21-1 is labeled a pseudogene. The CDR3 comprises 12 residues, both ends counted. CDR3 sequence: CASSPPYEKLFS.

Ten or more counts support this clonotype. The J gene is TRBJ2-3, the V gene TRBV7-6; D may be TRBD1 or TRBD2 (5 bases each). Trimming cost V 4 bases and J 5 bases, with 16 bases left between them. The CDR3 is 15 amino acids. Germline CDR1 and CDR2: SGHVS and FNYEAQ. DNA for the CDR3: TGTGCCAGCAGCTCGTTCGAGGGAAGGGGAGATACGCAGTATTTT. Its translation: CASSSFEGRGDTQYF.

At least ten counts were recorded for this clonotype. The chain links TRBV5-1 to TRBJ2-2; D call uncertain. The germline CDR1 and CDR2 sequences are SGHRS and YFSETQ. Trimming took 5 bases from V and 0 from J, leaving 8 bases between them. There are 14 residues in the CDR3. CDR3 in DNA: TGCGCCAGCAGGCACACCGCGAACACCGGGGAGCTGTTTTTT. Translated: CASRHTANTGELFF.

This clonotype was counted a single time. With a much larger clone just one base away, this may be a read error. The chain has TRBV20-1 and TRBJ2-7, with D possibly being TRBD1 (6 bases). This CDR3 has 16 residues. Germline V lookup: CDR1 DFQATT, CDR2 SNEGSKA (reference sequence). Trimming took off 2 bases at V and 2 bases at J, with 19 bases between the two ends. CDR3 region: CSARRRTASWPYEQYF. Written as DNA, the CDR3 is TGCAGTGCTAGACGAAGGACAGCCTCCTGGCCCTACGAGCAGTACTTC.

This clonotype was seen repeatedly, ten times or more. This chain uses TRBV28 with TRBJ1-4; TRBD1 aligns across 7 bases. The germline gives CDR1 MDHEN, CDR2 SYDVKM. Losses at the gene ends were 3 bases for V and 4 bases for J; bases not matched to a gene: 5. The CDR3 has 15 residues. CDR3 in DNA: TGTGCCAGCAGTTTCACGGGACAGCTTAATGAAAAACTGTTTTTT. It specifies CASSFTGQLNEKLFF.